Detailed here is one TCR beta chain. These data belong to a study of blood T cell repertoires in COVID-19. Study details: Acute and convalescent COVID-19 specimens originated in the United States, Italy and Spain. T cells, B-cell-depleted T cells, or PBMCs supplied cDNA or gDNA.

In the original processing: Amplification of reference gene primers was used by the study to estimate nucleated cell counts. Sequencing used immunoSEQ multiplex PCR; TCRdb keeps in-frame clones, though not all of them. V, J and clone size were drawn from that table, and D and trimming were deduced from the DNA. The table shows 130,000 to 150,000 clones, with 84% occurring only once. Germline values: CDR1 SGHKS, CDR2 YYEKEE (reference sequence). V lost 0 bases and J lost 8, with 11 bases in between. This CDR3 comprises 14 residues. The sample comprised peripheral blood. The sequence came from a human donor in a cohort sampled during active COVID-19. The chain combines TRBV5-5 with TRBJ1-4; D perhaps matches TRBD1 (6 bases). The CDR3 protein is CASSLGGQEEKLFF. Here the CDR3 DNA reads TGTGCCAGCAGCTTGGGGGGGCAAGAGGAAAAACTGTTTTTT.